The rows below give T cell receptor beta chains drawn from one sample of a study of T-cell reconstitution after alpha-beta-depleted transplantation in children. In TCRdb, the PCR reads were re-called with MiXCR into one record per CDR3 protein. The sample yields hundreds of thousands of distinct CDR3 sequences, roughly 17% seen once. Sequenced material: PBMCs from the stem cell graft donor, taken from the stem cell graft. The receptors stem from a human donor who donated a stem cell graft to a child with acute myeloid leukemia. The CDR3 runs from the conserved cysteine through the conserved F or W. D genes are given only for firm matches. The size field is filled for only some rows; it gives once, few, many or a size class.

v_call,j_call,d_call,clone_size,cdr3_nt,cdr3_aa
TRBV7-8,TRBJ2-3,TRBD2,-,TGTGCCAGCAGCTCGCGGACTAGCGGGGGCCTGGATACGCAGTATTTT,CASSSRTSGGLDTQYF
TRBV15,TRBJ2-5,-,many,TGTGCCACGGCAGGAAGCGTCCAAGAGACCCAGTACTTC,CATAGSVQETQYF
TRBV7-9,TRBJ2-7,TRBD1,few,TGTGCCAGCAGCTTAAAGACAGGGTACAAGACATCCTACGAGCAGTACTTC,CASSLKTGYKTSYEQYF
TRBV15,TRBJ2-3,TRBD2,-,TGTGCCACCAGCCTCGGACTAGCGGGTTCGAGAGATACGCAGTATTTT,CATSLGLAGSRDTQYF
TRBV18,TRBJ2-1,TRBD1,few,TGTGCCAGCTCACTCACAGGGGGGACCCTCAATGAGCAGTTCTTC,CASSLTGGTLNEQFF
TRBV20-1,TRBJ2-1,TRBD1,many,TGCAGTGCTAAGACCCCCAGGGGGCCCTACAATGAGCAGTTCTTC,CSAKTPRGPYNEQFF
TRBV7-9,TRBJ2-6,-,-,TGTGCCAGCAGCTTACCAGGAATCTCTGGGGCCAACGTCCTGACTTTC,CASSLPGISGANVLTF
TRBV20-1,TRBJ1-3,-,many,TGCAGTGCTAGAAGTGGGCTTTGGGGAGCTGGAAACACCATATATTTT,CSARSGLWGAGNTIYF
TRBV5-1,TRBJ1-4,-,-,TGCGCCAGCAGCACGGGACTCCGAGGGGATGAAAAACTGTTTTTT,CASSTGLRGDEKLFF
TRBV7-9,TRBJ2-4,TRBD2,-,TGTGCCAGCAGCTCCTTAGCGGGGGTAGCCAAAAACATTCAGTACTTC,CASSSLAGVAKNIQYF
TRBV9,TRBJ1-1,-,-,TGTGCCAGCACCCATGATGGCGGTTGGGTCACTGAAGCTTTCTTT,CASTHDGGWVTEAFF
TRBV5-6,TRBJ2-1,-,many,TGTGCCAGCAGCCGACCAGCGGGCTCCTACAATGAGCAGTTCTTC,CASSRPAGSYNEQFF
TRBV7-6,TRBJ2-2,TRBD1,many,TGTGCCAGCAGCTCCAGACAGGGCCTGGGCACCGGGGAGCTGTTTTTT,CASSSRQGLGTGELFF
TRBV6-2/TRBV6-3,TRBJ2-7,-,-,TGTGCCAGCAGTGACCTGGGACCCCTTCTCCACGAGCAGTACTTC,CASSDLGPLLHEQYF
TRBV29-1,TRBJ2-2,TRBD1,-,TGCAGCGTTGAGGGGACAGGGCGGACCGGGGAGCTGTTTTTT,CSVEGTGRTGELFF
TRBV6-2/TRBV6-3,TRBJ2-3,TRBD1,-,TGTTCCAGCAGTTCCGCCAAGGGGGCCCTTCTCACAGATACGCAGTATTTT,CSSSSAKGALLTDTQYF
TRBV20-1,TRBJ1-5,TRBD1,many,TGCAGTGCCCTGGGACAGGTCAATCAGCCCCAGCATTTT,CSALGQVNQPQHF
TRBV6-1,TRBJ2-7,TRBD1,few,TGTGCCAGCAGCCTCGCAGGACAGGTCAGCTCCTACGAGCAGTACTTC,CASSLAGQVSSYEQYF
TRBV7-9,TRBJ1-1,-,few,TGTGCCAGCAGCCCCGCCGCCCGGGGGACTGAAGCTTTCTTT,CASSPAARGTEAFF
TRBV7-3,TRBJ1-1,TRBD1,-,TGTGCCAGCAGCTTCCTACGGGACAGGACGAACACTGAAGCTTTCTTT,CASSFLRDRTNTEAFF
TRBV20-1,TRBJ2-7,-,-,TGCAGTGCTAGAAAGAGTTCCGGAGCCTACGAGCAGTACTTC,CSARKSSGAYEQYF
TRBV6-2/TRBV6-3,TRBJ2-3,TRBD2,few,TGTGCCAGCAGTTACCTAGCGGCTAGCACAGATACGCAGTATTTT,CASSYLAASTDTQYF
TRBV7-9,TRBJ1-2,-,-,TGTGCCAGCAGCACCGACAATAACTATGGCTACACCTTC,CASSTDNNYGYTF
TRBV20-1,TRBJ1-1,-,many,TGCAGTGCTCAAGCAGGGGCGAACACTGAAGCTTTCTTT,CSAQAGANTEAFF
TRBV20-1,TRBJ2-7,TRBD1,many,TGCAGTGCACGACCACAGGGGGAAGGGTACGAGCAGTACTTC,CSARPQGEGYEQYF
TRBV20-1,TRBJ2-1,TRBD2,many,TGCAGTGCTCCCACTAGCGGGGCCTACAATGAGCAGTTCTTC,CSAPTSGAYNEQFF
TRBV20-1,TRBJ1-1,-,many,TGCAGTGCTAGAGTGGACACAACGAACACTGAAGCTTTCTTT,CSARVDTTNTEAFF
TRBV7-2,TRBJ1-6,TRBD1,many,TGTGCCAGCAGCTTCCGGGACAGAAATTCACCCCTCCACTTT,CASSFRDRNSPLHF